Detailed here is one T cell receptor (beta chain). The antigen is undetermined. This entry is derived from a study of post-analysis software for immune sequencing data. Overall study context: The cohort encompassed relapsing-remitting, secondary progressive and progressive-relapsing multiple sclerosis disease courses.

Tagging with unique molecular identifiers was a feature of the TCR beta cDNA libraries. When about 1 to 11 million T cells were used, they gave approximately 530,000 cDNA molecules. TCRdb called the PCR reads again in MiXCR, with one record for every CDR3 protein. The sample holds more than 350,000 distinct CDR3 sequences; 39% are singletons and the top ten take 7.6%. Findings and limits, study-wide: Co-batched samples clustered tightly together by F measure. Normalized Chao1 diversity in multiple sclerosis patients fell significantly below that of controls.

The sequence was obtained from a girl aged 2 to 9 with multiple sclerosis. Sequences were obtained from blood.

The DNA of the CDR3 is TGTGCCAGCAGCAGCCTGGACGGGAGGATTGGCGAGCAGTACTTC. The encoded protein is CASSSLDGRIGEQYF. This chain uses TRBV7-9 with TRBJ2-7; 7 nucleotides align to TRBD2. This CDR3 has 15 residues. The V gene end was trimmed by 5 bases and the J gene end by 6 bases; junction bases not matched to a gene: 13. CDR1 is SEHNR and CDR2 is FQNEAQ in the germline V gene (reference sequence).